The 28 T cell receptor beta chains presented below share a single source sample, sequenced in a study of T cells in Graves' hyperthyroidism and ophthalmopathy. What was amplified from RNA transcripts were TCR beta CDR3 regions. The HTBI primer set served for first-round RT-PCR of the TCR CDR3. TCRdb passed the multiplex PCR reads through MiXCR, listing each CDR3 protein once. The sample carries approximately 430,000 distinct CDR3 sequences, less than 20% recorded once. Sequencing input: blood. These TCRs come from a woman between 18 and 29 years old with Graves' hyperthyroidism.

As to this clonotype: A clone one base away is much larger, so this may be a read error. The chain joins TRBV10-3 to TRBJ2-3; D may be TRBD2 (6 bases). This CDR3 region has 16 residues. Germline assignment: CDR1 ENHRY and CDR2 SYGVKD. The CDR3 reads CTISDSGGGNTDTQYF. Written as DNA, the CDR3 is TGTACCATCAGTGACTCTGGGGGAGGCAACACAGATACGCAGTATTTT.

This clonotype occurred many times. J is TRBJ2-2 and V is TRBV3-1; tentatively, D is TRBD1 or TRBD2 (5 bases each). CDR1 is LGHDT and CDR2 is YNNKEL in the germline V gene (reference sequence). The V gene lost 5 bases and the J gene lost 2 bases, with 12 bases spanning the gap. The CDR3 extends over 15 amino acids. The CDR3 region is CASSGRDRNTGELFF. CDR3 in DNA: TGTGCCAGCAGCGGTCGGGACCGAAACACCGGGGAGCTGTTTTTT.

In this sample, this clonotype turned up many times. This chain joins TRBV20-1 and TRBJ2-3; perhaps D is TRBD1 or TRBD2 (5 bases each). There are 15 residues in the CDR3. Germline V gives CDR1 DFQATT, CDR2 SNEGSKA (reference sequence). Trimming took 3 bases from V and 2 from J, leaving 15 bases between them. CDR3 nucleotide sequence: TGCAGTGCTAGCCCGCCAGGGAGAACCACAGATACGCAGTATTTT. Translating it yields CSASPPGRTTDTQYF.

This clonotype was observed a handful of times. The genes are TRBV4-1 and TRBJ2-1; 8 bases are a match to TRBD2. Germline CDR1 MGHRA, CDR2 YSYEKL. The CDR3 totals 17 residues. Trimming removed 3 bases from V and 7 bases from J; junction bases left unmatched: 14. The CDR3 sequence: CASSHRPAGATGNEQFF. Here the CDR3 DNA reads TGCGCCAGCAGCCACCGCCCAGCGGGGGCCACCGGGAATGAGCAGTTCTTC.

In this sample, this clonotype turned up many times. The CDR3 nucleotides read TGTGCCAGCAGTGACGTAGCCAGGTCCTACGAGCAGTACTTC. It codes for CASSDVARSYEQYF. The chain carries TRBV6-1 and TRBJ2-7; no definite D call. V was cut by 3 bases and J by 1 base, with 10 bases left in between. From germline, CDR1 is MNHNS and CDR2 SASEGT. This CDR3 is built from 14 residues.

There are many counts of this clonotype. The rearrangement links TRBV5-1 to TRBJ2-7, with TRBD1 matching 11 bases. V was clipped by 0 bases and J by 9 bases; unmatched bases: 8. The CDR3 is made up of 15 amino acids. Per germline, CDR1 SGHRS and CDR2 YFSETQ. CDR3 amino acids: CASSLARTGGLGQYF. CDR3 bases: TGCGCCAGCAGCTTGGCCAGGACAGGGGGCCTCGGGCAGTACTTC.

V is TRBV4-1 and J is TRBJ2-3, with 8 bases fitting TRBD2. Germline CDR1 is MGHRA and CDR2 is YSYEKL. The CDR3 spans 18 residues. V lost 0 bases, J lost 1 base, and 9 bases stayed unmatched. The CDR3 loop is CASSQDRPGRAGTDTQYF. The DNA of the CDR3 is TGCGCCAGCAGCCAAGATCGACCCGGGAGGGCCGGCACAGATACGCAGTATTTT.

This clonotype was counted many times. V usage is TRBV6-1 and J usage is TRBJ1-1, with D tentatively TRBD1 (6 bases). V gave up 7 bases and J gave up 2 bases, with 14 bases separating them. Germline loops: CDR1 MNHNS, CDR2 SASEGT. The CDR3 loop spans 14 amino acids. CDR3 in DNA: TGTGCCAGCAAAGTACAGGGTGATAACACTGAAGCTTTCTTT. Translation: CASKVQGDNTEAFF.

The V gene is TRBV9, the J gene TRBJ1-4; a possible D gene is TRBD1 (5 bases). CDR1 is SGDLS, CDR2 YYNGEE, per germline. The V and J ends lost 3 bases and 7 bases respectively, with 13 bases between them. CDR3 length: 14 residues. The CDR3 region has the DNA TGTGCCAGCAGCGGAGGGGTCAGAAGTGAAAAACTGTTTTTT. This sequence encodes CASSGGVRSEKLFF.

The chain combines TRBV12-3 or TRBV12-4 with TRBJ1-2; no firm D call. The CDR3 length is 13 residues. The ends were cut back, 5 bases at V and 4 bases at J, with 11 bases in the middle. The DNA of the CDR3 is TGTGCCAGCAGTGCGAAGGAGGGCTATGGCTACACCTTC. Its protein is CASSAKEGYGYTF.

This clonotype was seen a few times. This rearrangement joins TRBV6-2 or TRBV6-3 to TRBJ2-6; D is perhaps TRBD1 (5 bases). V lost 2 bases, J lost 0 bases, and 11 bases lay in between. This CDR3 has 17 residues. In germline, CDR1 is MNHEY, CDR2 SVGEGT. CDR3 nucleotide sequence: TGTGCCAGCAGTTACCCAAGGGGCAGCTCTGGGGCCAACGTCCTGACTTTC. This gives the protein CASSYPRGSSGANVLTF.

A few counts support this clonotype. This rearrangement joins TRBV20-1 to TRBJ2-7; D is unresolved. The CDR3 has 13 residues. Germline CDR1 reads DFQATT; CDR2 reads SNEGSKA (reference sequence). The V end was cut by 1 base, the J end by 0 bases, with 7 bases between. CDR3 nucleotides: TGCAGTGCTAGAGCCTCGAGCTCCTACGAGCAGTACTTC. This sequence encodes CSARASSSYEQYF.

This clonotype was counted many times. The chain joins TRBV7-2 to TRBJ2-1, with D perhaps matching TRBD2 (5 bases). Between the trimmed V and J ends, which lost 5 bases and 7 bases, there was a span of 12 bases. Germline V CDR1 and CDR2: SGHTA, FQGNSA. This CDR3 region has 13 residues. In DNA form, the CDR3 reads TGTGCCAGCAGCCGAGGGCAAGGGAATGAGCAGTTCTTC. Translated, it gives CASSRGQGNEQFF.

This clonotype was recorded at least ten times. This chain joins TRBV11-1 and TRBJ2-1, with D unresolved. From germline, CDR1 is SGHAT and CDR2 FQDESV (reference sequence). The V gene lost 3 bases and the J gene lost 12 bases, with 15 bases spanning the gap. This CDR3 is 13 amino acids long. CDR3 sequence: CASSLAAVGRQFF. Written as DNA, the CDR3 is TGTGCCAGCAGCTTGGCGGCCGTAGGCAGGCAGTTCTTC.

This clonotype has a handful of counts. This chain connects TRBV19 to TRBJ2-1; D uncertain. The germline V and J ends were trimmed by 1 base and 5 bases, with 9 bases remaining between them. The CDR3 runs 14 residues. The germline CDR1 and CDR2 sequences are LNHDA and SQIVND (reference sequence). The CDR3 coding sequence is TGTGCCAGTAGTATAGTGATAGGAAACAATGAGCAGTTCTTC. Its translation is CASSIVIGNNEQFF.

Remarks on this clonotype: This may come from a read error, since a much larger clone is one base off. This likely comes from a read error, as the CDR3 has no conserved phenylalanine or tryptophan at its end. The chain employs TRBV7-9 and TRBJ2-3; D is unclear. The V end lost 5 bases, the J end lost 4 bases, and 10 bases lay between the germline ends. Germline values: CDR1 SEHNR, CDR2 FQNEAQ (reference sequence). The CDR3 length is 13 residues. The CDR3 reads CASSKHPADTQYS. The CDR3 DNA reads TGTGCCAGCAGCAAACACCCCGCAGATACGCAGTATTCT.

Many counts were recorded for this clonotype. The CDR3 region has the DNA TGCAGTGCTAGAGATTTCTCGAACTTTGGAACCACAGATACGCAGTATTTT. Translation gives CSARDFSNFGTTDTQYF. This chain connects TRBV20-1 to TRBJ2-3, with unresolved D. CDR1 and CDR2 from the germline V gene are DFQATT and SNEGSKA (reference sequence). The CDR3 runs 17 residues. The V end was cut by 0 bases, the J end by 2 bases, with 18 bases between.

The chain recombines TRBV5-1 with TRBJ1-4; a weak D match, TRBD1 (6 bases). V was pared by 4 bases and J by 3 bases, with 10 bases between. CDR3 length equals 14 residues. CDR1 and CDR2 from the germline V gene are SGHRS and YFSETQ. The CDR3 DNA is TGCGCCAGCAGCCAAGGGGGGTCTAATGAAAAACTGTTTTTT. Its protein product is CASSQGGSNEKLFF.

The chain is built from TRBV9 and TRBJ2-1; D not resolved. Per germline, CDR1 SGDLS and CDR2 YYNGEE. Trimming shortened V by 1 base and J by 9 bases, and 14 bases separated the two germline ends. CDR3 length equals 14 residues. Here the CDR3 DNA reads TGTGCCAGCAGCGTAAAAATACGAGATGCTGAGCAGTTCTTC. Its protein product is CASSVKIRDAEQFF.

V is TRBV12-3 or TRBV12-4 and J is TRBJ1-3; possible D gene TRBD1, 6 bases. This CDR3 spans 15 amino acids. V gave up 4 bases and J gave up 5 bases, with 15 bases separating them. CDR3 coding DNA: TGTGCCAGCAGTTCCCCGACAGGAGGAAGAAACACCATATATTTT. This sequence encodes CASSSPTGGRNTIYF.

In this sample, this clonotype turned up many times. The chain recombines TRBV7-6 with TRBJ1-3; D unclear. This CDR3 contains 15 residues. Germline V CDR1 and CDR2: SGHVS, FNYEAQ. Trimming left V 1 base short and J 0 bases short, with 7 bases between. The CDR3 region has the DNA TGTGCCAGCAGCTTAGTCGGCGGCTCTGGAAACACCATATATTTT. As protein: CASSLVGGSGNTIYF.

In this sample, this clonotype turned up many times. The chain carries TRBV11-1 and TRBJ2-1; D is ambiguous. V was pared by 5 bases and J by 6 bases, with 14 bases between. Germline V gene sequence: CDR1 SGHAT, CDR2 FQDESV (reference sequence). The CDR3 spans 14 residues. In DNA, the CDR3 is TGTGCCAGCAGCCTGCATCGTCTAGTCAATGAGCAGTTCTTC. It is translated as CASSLHRLVNEQFF.

The V gene is TRBV19, the J gene TRBJ2-1; a possible D gene is TRBD2 (6 bases). The CDR3 contains 16 residues. The ends were cut back, 5 bases at V and 2 bases at J, with 16 bases in the middle. Per the germline V gene, CDR1 is LNHDA and CDR2 is SQIVND (reference sequence). CDR3 DNA: TGTGCCAGTAGTCTTAAAGTGGAGGGAGCCTACAATGAGCAGTTCTTC. Translation gives CASSLKVEGAYNEQFF.

This clonotype was seen repeatedly, ten times or more. The chain couples TRBV6-2 or TRBV6-3 to TRBJ1-1; weak D call: TRBD1 (6 bases). The germline V gene has CDR1 MNHEY and CDR2 SVGEGT. Trimming cost V 6 bases and J 0 bases, with 17 bases left between them. CDR3 length: 16 residues. The DNA for the CDR3 is TGTGCCAGCAGAGCGACTAGGACAGCCCTGAACACTGAAGCTTTCTTT. This sequence encodes CASRATRTALNTEAFF.

The V call is TRBV29-1, the J call TRBJ2-3, with no clear D. The CDR3 loop spans 12 amino acids. V dropped 4 bases and J dropped 2 bases, with 7 bases sitting between them. Germline CDR1 reads SQVTM; CDR2 reads ANQGSEA. For the CDR3, the DNA is TGCAGCGTTGTACAGAACACAGATACGCAGTATTTT. As protein: CSVVQNTDTQYF.

This clonotype was counted only a few times. The V call is TRBV5-1, the J call TRBJ1-1, with D uncertain. The V gene's germline CDR1 is SGHRS and CDR2 YFSETQ. Trimming removed 0 bases from V and 4 bases from J, with 10 bases in between. The CDR3 totals 14 residues. The DNA of the CDR3 is TGCGCCAGCAGCTTGGCCCGGGCGGCCACTGAAGCTTTCTTT. Amino acids: CASSLARAATEAFF.

This chain joins TRBV6-2 or TRBV6-3 and TRBJ2-7, with D maybe TRBD2 (6 bases). Germline lookup yields CDR1 MNHEY and CDR2 SVGEGT. The CDR3 spans 15 residues. The ends were cut back, 2 bases at V and 2 bases at J, with 13 bases in the middle. The CDR3, as DNA: TGTGCCAGCAGTTACGGGACTGCCTCGACCTACGAGCAGTACTTC. The encoded protein is CASSYGTASTYEQYF.

Here the CDR3 DNA reads TGTGCCAGCAGCCAAGCTACGCGATATGGCTACACCTTC. It is translated as CASSQATRYGYTF. V is TRBV14 and J is TRBJ1-2, with no clear D. From germline, CDR1 is SGHDN and CDR2 FVKESK. The V gene lost 1 base and the J gene lost 5 bases, with 8 bases spanning the gap. The length of the CDR3 is 13 residues. Using reference TRBV14 and TRBJ1-2 for the parts outside the CDR3, the full variable domain is EAGVTQFPSHSVIEKGQTVTLRCDPISGHDNLYWYRRVMGKEIKFLLHFVKESKQDESGMPNNRFLAERTGGTYSTLKVQPAELEDSGVYFCASSQATRYGYTFGSGTRLTVV.